The 27 T cell receptor beta chains below come from one sample, sequenced in a study of OX40 agonist ivuxolimab in advanced cancers. Produced via immunoSEQ multiplex PCR; TCRdb's table is partial and in-frame only. The sample carries 97,000 or so clones, 90% recorded once. The sequencing here drew on CD4+ or CD8+ T cells sorted from blood, taken in a trial of the OX40 agonist ivuxolimab. The receptors were gathered from an adult with an advanced solid tumor such as melanoma, head and neck, liver or kidney cancer.

The chain's CDR3 is CSVLDSYEQYF. In DNA form, the CDR3 reads TGCAGCGTTTTAGACAGCTACGAGCAGTACTTC. The gene calls are TRBV29-1 and TRBJ2-7, with D perhaps matching TRBD1 (5 bases). V lost 5 bases to trimming and J lost 3 bases, with 8 bases between them. The CDR3 is 11 amino acids. Germline V CDR1 and CDR2: SQVTM, ANQGSEA.

This clone was counted a few times. The rearrangement uses TRBV6-6 and TRBJ2-7; weak D call: TRBD1 (5 bases). CDR3 length: 13 amino acids. Looked up from germline, CDR1 is MNHNY and CDR2 is SVGAGI (reference sequence). Trimming stripped 6 bases from V and 3 bases from J, with 12 bases between. The CDR3 spells CASSRAWDYEQYF. The CDR3 DNA is TGTGCCAGCAGCAGGGCCTGGGACTACGAGCAGTACTTC.

The chain is built from TRBV30 and TRBJ2-6; 9 bases are a match to TRBD1. The germline gives CDR1 GTSNPN, CDR2 SVGIG (reference sequence). Trimming at V came to 7 bases and at J to 0 bases, leaving 4 bases not matched to a gene. CDR3 size: 15 residues. The CDR3 DNA reads TGTGCCTCCGGGACAGGGTACTCTGGGGCCAACGTCCTGACTTTC. Amino acid sequence: CASGTGYSGANVLTF.

The chain uses TRBV29-1 and TRBJ2-1; TRBD2 agrees at 11 bases. V shed 4 bases, J shed 7 bases, and the junction held 12 bases outside the gene matches. Germline values: CDR1 SQVTM, CDR2 ANQGSEA. This CDR3 has 16 residues. The CDR3: CSVGRVVAGGVNEQFF. The CDR3 DNA sequence: TGCAGCGTTGGGCGGGTAGTAGCGGGAGGGGTTAATGAGCAGTTCTTC.

In the case of this clone: This same CDR3 is encoded by further DNA sequences in the sample. J is TRBJ1-5 and V is TRBV2; 7 positions agree with TRBD1. Germline CDR1 reads SNHLY; CDR2 reads FYNNEI. The CDR3 sequence is 18 residues long. Losses at the gene ends were 1 base for V and 6 bases for J; bases not matched to a gene: 15. This chain's CDR3 is CASSEGPTKRRGRQPQHF. The CDR3 DNA reads TGTGCCAGCAGTGAAGGCCCAACGAAGCGAAGGGGGCGTCAGCCCCAGCATTTT.

This chain uses TRBV5-1 with TRBJ2-1; 7 bases match TRBD1. CDR3 length equals 18 residues. The V segment lost 3 bases and the J segment 7 bases; nucleotides outside the gene matches: 19. Germline lookup yields CDR1 SGHRS and CDR2 YFSETQ. This CDR3 reads CASSSPGRGLPYLNEQFF. In DNA form, the CDR3 reads TGCGCCAGCAGCTCCCCAGGTAGGGGGCTTCCCTATTTGAATGAGCAGTTCTTC.

This clone was seen a handful of times. J is TRBJ2-1 and V is TRBV6-5, with TRBD2 matching over 9 bases. The CDR3 is 16 residues long. Germline V gene lookup returns CDR1 MNHEY and CDR2 SVGAGI. The V and J ends lost 0 bases and 10 bases, in that order; junction bases with no gene match: 10. The CDR3 nucleotides are TGTGCCAGCAGTTACTCGGGGACTAGCCTACTAGGGGAGCAGTTCTTC. Its translation is CASSYSGTSLLGEQFF.

The rearrangement links TRBV5-1 to TRBJ2-7; TRBD1 agrees at 8 bases. The germline V gene has CDR1 SGHRS and CDR2 YFSETQ. V lost 0 bases and J lost 2; bases outside the gene matches: 4. This CDR3 contains 15 residues. The CDR3 spells CASSLEQGATYEQYF. Written as DNA, the CDR3 is TGCGCCAGCAGCTTGGAGCAGGGGGCCACCTACGAGCAGTACTTC.

This sequence joins TRBV30 and TRBJ1-5; 9 bases fit TRBD1. With V trimmed by 1 base and J by 0 bases, 7 bases remained unmatched. This CDR3 spans 17 amino acids. Germline CDR1 and CDR2: GTSNPN and SVGIG (reference sequence). This CDR3 reads CAWSGGDRVISNQPQHF. CDR3 nucleotide sequence: TGTGCCTGGAGTGGAGGGGACAGGGTTATTAGCAATCAGCCCCAGCATTTT. Looking up the rest from reference TRBV30 and TRBJ1-5 gives the full variable domain: SQTIHQWPATLVQPVGSPLSLECTVEGTSNPNLYWYRQAAGRGLQLLFYSVGIGQISSEVPQNLSASRPQDRQFILSSKKLLLSDSGFYLCAWSGGDRVISNQPQHFGDGTRLSIL.

This rearrangement joins TRBV5-1 to TRBJ2-7, with D perhaps given as TRBD1 or TRBD2 (5 bases each). This CDR3 comprises 14 residues. Germline values: CDR1 SGHRS, CDR2 YFSETQ. V gave up 3 bases and J gave up 2 bases, with 12 bases separating them. In nucleotides, the CDR3 is TGCGCCAGCAGCTACCGGGACCGCGCCTACGAGCAGTACTTC. It is translated as CASSYRDRAYEQYF.

V and J are TRBV30 and TRBJ2-1; D could derive from TRBD1 or TRBD2 (5 bases each). The germline V gene has CDR1 GTSNPN and CDR2 SVGIG (reference sequence). Trimming took 0 bases from V and 4 from J, leaving 13 bases between them. The CDR3 has 15 amino acids. DNA for the CDR3: TGTGCCTGGAGTGTAATGGGGCGGAGGTACAATGAGCAGTTCTTC. It yields the protein CAWSVMGRRYNEQFF.

The V and J genes are TRBV10-3 and TRBJ2-1, with 10 bases that match TRBD2. The CDR3 extends over 14 amino acids. CDR1 is ENHRY, CDR2 SYGVKD, per germline. After removal of 5 bases from V and 7 bases from J, the junction contained 5 bases not matched to a gene. The DNA of the CDR3 is TGTGCCATCAGTTCCGGTAGCGGGAGGAATGAGCAGTTCTTC. As protein: CAISSGSGRNEQFF.

This clone was observed a handful of times. The V call is TRBV5-1, the J call TRBJ1-1, with a tentative D call TRBD1 (6 bases). The CDR3 is 14 amino acids. Trimming took off 1 base at V and 1 base at J, with 8 bases between the two ends. Per the germline V gene, CDR1 is SGHRS and CDR2 is YFSETQ. In DNA form, the CDR3 reads TGCGCCAGCAGCTTGACAGGGCCGAACACTGAAGCTTTCTTT. Translating it yields CASSLTGPNTEAFF. The full variable domain, in which reference TRBV5-1 and TRBJ1-1 provide the parts outside the CDR3, is KAGVTQTPRYLIKTRGQQVTLSCSPISGHRSVSWYQQTPGQGLQFLFEYFSETQRNKGNFPGRFSGRQFSNSRSEMNVSTLELGDSALYLCASSLTGPNTEAFFGQGTRLTVV.

This chain connects TRBV5-6 to TRBJ2-5, with 9 bases aligning to TRBD2. This CDR3 has 15 residues. After removal of 4 bases from V and 1 base from J, the junction contained 5 bases not matched to a gene. Germline V lookup: CDR1 SGHDT, CDR2 YYEEEE. The CDR3 DNA is TGTGCCAGCAGCGGGTTACTAGCGGGCCAAGAGACCCAGTACTTC. It translates to CASSGLLAGQETQYF.

This chain connects TRBV28 to TRBJ2-4; D remains unclear. Per the germline V gene, CDR1 is MDHEN and CDR2 is SYDVKM. Between the trimmed V and J ends, which lost 3 bases and 1 base, there was a span of 7 bases. CDR3 length: 14 amino acids. CDR3 sequence: CASSFWAAKNIQYF. In nucleotides, the CDR3 is TGTGCCAGCAGTTTTTGGGCGGCCAAAAACATTCAGTACTTC.

This rearrangement joins TRBV7-9 to TRBJ2-1, with 9 bases lining up with TRBD2. The CDR3 runs to 16 residues. In germline, CDR1 is SEHNR, CDR2 FQNEAQ (reference sequence). The ends lost 1 base at V and 6 bases at J; junction bases unmatched: 7. This CDR3 is CASSLVAGVVGNEQFF. The CDR3 DNA follows: TGTGCCAGCAGCTTAGTAGCGGGAGTAGTTGGCAATGAGCAGTTCTTC.

The rearrangement joins TRBV30 to TRBJ2-7, with 8 bases aligning to TRBD1. Unmatched junction bases numbered 4, after V lost 0 bases and J lost 3 bases. Germline V gives CDR1 GTSNPN, CDR2 SVGIG (reference sequence). This CDR3 has 14 amino acids. The CDR3 protein is CAWSVSGQGYEQYF. CDR3 nucleotides: TGTGCCTGGAGTGTAAGTGGACAGGGCTACGAGCAGTACTTC.

CDR3 protein: CASSPRTDTQYF. The CDR3 nucleotides are TGTGCCAGCAGCCCCCGCACAGATACGCAGTATTTT. This chain connects TRBV5-4 to TRBJ2-3; D is ambiguous. The CDR3 is 12 amino acids. Germline-derived CDR1 and CDR2 are SGHNT and YYREEE (reference sequence). V was trimmed by 4 bases and J by 1 base, leaving 4 bases between them.

This clone appeared once. This sequence joins TRBV29-1 and TRBJ1-1; 7 bases fit TRBD1. Germline V gene sequence: CDR1 SQVTM, CDR2 ANQGSEA. The length of the CDR3 is 13 residues. The trim removed 6 bases at V and 5 bases at J, leaving 9 bases unmatched. The CDR3 loop is CSVGTVNPTEAFF. The CDR3 nucleotides are TGCAGCGTGGGGACAGTGAATCCTACTGAAGCTTTCTTT.

This chain links TRBV5-1 with TRBJ2-6; D is uncertain. V was cut by 4 bases and J by 1 base, with 18 bases left in between. Germline V lookup: CDR1 SGHRS, CDR2 YFSETQ. This CDR3 has 18 amino acids. CDR3 sequence reads: CASSPGYFSFSGANVLTF. Written as DNA, the CDR3 is TGCGCCAGCAGCCCGGGTTACTTTTCATTTTCTGGGGCCAACGTCCTGACTTTC.

The chain recombines TRBV30 with TRBJ1-4; possible D gene TRBD1, 5 bases. This CDR3 region has 14 residues. Trimming took 5 bases from V and 8 from J, leaving 18 bases between them. CDR1 GTSNPN and CDR2 SVGIG come from the germline V gene (reference sequence). The CDR3 DNA reads as TGTGCCTGGGGAAGAGGGGTAAACGGCGAAAAACTGTTTTTT. Translating gives CAWGRGVNGEKLFF.

The chain joins TRBV7-3 to TRBJ2-3, with no clear D. This CDR3 comprises 14 residues. With 5 bases removed from V and 9 bases from J, the gap between germline ends came to 18 bases. CDR1 and CDR2 (germline): SGHTA, FQGTGA. This CDR3 is CASSHRTFGETQYF. CDR3 sequence (DNA): TGTGCCAGCAGCCATCGGACCTTTGGGGAAACGCAGTATTTT.

The DNA of the CDR3 is TGCGCCAGCAGCTTCGCGTCGGGGTACGAGCAGTACTTC. This translates into CASSFASGYEQYF. The J gene is TRBJ2-7, the V gene TRBV5-1, with TRBD2 as a possible D gene (5 bases). V lost 2 bases, J lost 4 bases, and 10 bases lay in between. There are 13 residues in the CDR3. Germline CDR1 and CDR2: SGHRS and YFSETQ. Full variable domain (remainder filled in from reference TRBV5-1 and TRBJ2-7): KAGVTQTPRYLIKTRGQQVTLSCSPISGHRSVSWYQQTPGQGLQFLFEYFSETQRNKGNFPGRFSGRQFSNSRSEMNVSTLELGDSALYLCASSFASGYEQYFGPGTRLTVT.

A single count supports this clone. The rearrangement uses TRBV30 and TRBJ1-3; D unclear. V shed 2 bases and J shed 3 bases, with 8 bases lying between them. The CDR3 is 13 residues long. Per the germline V gene, CDR1 is GTSNPN and CDR2 is SVGIG (reference sequence). The CDR3 protein is CAWSKQLGNTIYF. Here the CDR3 DNA reads TGTGCCTGGAGTAAACAGCTTGGAAACACCATATATTTT.

The chain uses TRBV30 and TRBJ2-2; 11 bases line up with TRBD1. The J segment lost 7 bases and the V segment lost 1 base, leaving 5 bases of the junction unmatched. CDR3 length: 15 residues. Germline V gene sequence: CDR1 GTSNPN, CDR2 SVGIG (reference sequence). CDR3 nucleotides: TGTGCCTGGAGTGGGGGACAGGGGGGCCACGGGGAGCTGTTTTTT. It yields the protein CAWSGGQGGHGELFF.

This clone was seen a handful of times. The chain uses TRBV10-2 and TRBJ2-3; no clear D gene. Trimming took off 4 bases at V and 0 bases at J, with 11 bases between the two ends. Germline-derived CDR1 and CDR2 are WSHSY and SAAADI. CDR3 size: 15 residues. CDR3 in amino acids: CASSAGRPSTDTQYF. The CDR3, as DNA: TGCGCCAGCAGTGCTGGGCGGCCAAGCACAGATACGCAGTATTTT.

This clone has just a few counts. The chain recombines TRBV5-1 with TRBJ2-2; tentatively, D is TRBD1 (6 bases). Germline V gene data show CDR1 as SGHRS and CDR2 as YFSETQ. The CDR3 has 14 residues. The V end was cut by 1 base, the J end by 6 bases, with 10 bases between. DNA of the CDR3: TGCGCCAGCAGCTTGCAACAGGGCGCCGGGGAGCTGTTTTTT. Translation: CASSLQQGAGELFF.